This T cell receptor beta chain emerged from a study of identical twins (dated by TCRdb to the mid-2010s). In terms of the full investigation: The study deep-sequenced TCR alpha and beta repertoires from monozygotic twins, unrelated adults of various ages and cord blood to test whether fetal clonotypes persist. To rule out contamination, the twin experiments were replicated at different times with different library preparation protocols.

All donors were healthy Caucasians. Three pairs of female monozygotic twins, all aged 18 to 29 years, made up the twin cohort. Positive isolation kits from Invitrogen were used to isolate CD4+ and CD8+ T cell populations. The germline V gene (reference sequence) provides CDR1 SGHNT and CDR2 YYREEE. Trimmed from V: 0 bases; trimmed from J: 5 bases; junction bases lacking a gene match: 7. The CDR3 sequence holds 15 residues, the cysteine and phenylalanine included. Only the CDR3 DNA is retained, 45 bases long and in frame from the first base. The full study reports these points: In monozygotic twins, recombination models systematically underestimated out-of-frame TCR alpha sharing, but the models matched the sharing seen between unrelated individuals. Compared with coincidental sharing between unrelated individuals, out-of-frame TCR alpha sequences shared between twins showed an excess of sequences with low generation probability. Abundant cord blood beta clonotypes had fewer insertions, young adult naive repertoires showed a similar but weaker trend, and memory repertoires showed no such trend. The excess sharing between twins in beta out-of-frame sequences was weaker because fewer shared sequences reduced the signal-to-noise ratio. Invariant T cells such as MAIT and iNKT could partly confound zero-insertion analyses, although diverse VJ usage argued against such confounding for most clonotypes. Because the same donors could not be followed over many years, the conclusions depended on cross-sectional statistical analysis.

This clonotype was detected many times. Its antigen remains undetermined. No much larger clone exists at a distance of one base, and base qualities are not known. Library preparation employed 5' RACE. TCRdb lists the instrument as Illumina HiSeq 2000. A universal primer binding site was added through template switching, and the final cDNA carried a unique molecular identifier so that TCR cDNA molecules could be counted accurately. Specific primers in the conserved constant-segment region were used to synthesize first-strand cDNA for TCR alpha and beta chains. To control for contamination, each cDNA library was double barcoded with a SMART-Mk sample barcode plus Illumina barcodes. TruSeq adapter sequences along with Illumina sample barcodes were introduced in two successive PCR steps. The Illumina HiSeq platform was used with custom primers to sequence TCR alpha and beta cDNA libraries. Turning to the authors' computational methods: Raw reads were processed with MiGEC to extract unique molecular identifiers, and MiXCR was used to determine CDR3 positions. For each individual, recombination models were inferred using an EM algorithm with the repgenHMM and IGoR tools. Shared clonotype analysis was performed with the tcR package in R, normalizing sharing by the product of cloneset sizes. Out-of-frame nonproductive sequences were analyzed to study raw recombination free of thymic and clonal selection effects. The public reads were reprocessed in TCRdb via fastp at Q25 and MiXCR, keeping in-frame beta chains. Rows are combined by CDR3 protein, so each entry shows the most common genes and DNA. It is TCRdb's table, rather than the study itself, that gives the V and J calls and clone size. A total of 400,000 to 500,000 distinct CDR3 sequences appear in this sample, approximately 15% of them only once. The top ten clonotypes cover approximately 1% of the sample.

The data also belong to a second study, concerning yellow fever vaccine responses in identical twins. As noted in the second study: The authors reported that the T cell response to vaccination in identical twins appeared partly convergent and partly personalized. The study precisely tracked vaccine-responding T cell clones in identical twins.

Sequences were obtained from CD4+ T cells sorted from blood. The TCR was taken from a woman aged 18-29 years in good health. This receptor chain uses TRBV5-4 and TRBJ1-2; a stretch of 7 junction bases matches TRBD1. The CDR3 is CASSLGGQSTYGYTF. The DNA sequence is TGTGCCAGCAGCTTGGGGGGACAGTCGACTTATGGCTACACCTTC.